This T cell receptor beta chain is drawn from a study of T cells in Graves' hyperthyroidism and ophthalmopathy. Study-wide findings and caveats: The authors' 13 V-J model separated ophthalmopathy from stable hyperthyroidism.

This clonotype showed up many times. Its target is unknown. From roughly 10 ml of fresh peripheral blood, PBMCs were isolated. TCR beta CDR3 sequences were amplified from RNA transcripts. First-round RT-PCR targeting the TCR CDR3 was performed with the HTBI primer set. A single record per CDR3 protein comes from TCRdb applying MiXCR to the multiplex PCR reads. The sample yields 200,000 to 300,000 distinct CDR3 sequences, roughly 17% seen once. Trimming took off 4 bases at V and 2 bases at J, with 7 bases between the two ends. Germline lookup yields CDR1 ENHRY and CDR2 SYGVKD. This CDR3 spans 13 amino acids.

Sequences were obtained from blood. The TCR was taken from a woman between 18 and 29 years old with Graves' ophthalmopathy. The chain is built from TRBV10-3 and TRBJ2-3; possibly TRBD2 for D (6 bases). The CDR3 nucleotides read TGTGCCATCAGTGGACTAGACACAGATACGCAGTATTTT. Translated, it gives CAISGLDTDTQYF.